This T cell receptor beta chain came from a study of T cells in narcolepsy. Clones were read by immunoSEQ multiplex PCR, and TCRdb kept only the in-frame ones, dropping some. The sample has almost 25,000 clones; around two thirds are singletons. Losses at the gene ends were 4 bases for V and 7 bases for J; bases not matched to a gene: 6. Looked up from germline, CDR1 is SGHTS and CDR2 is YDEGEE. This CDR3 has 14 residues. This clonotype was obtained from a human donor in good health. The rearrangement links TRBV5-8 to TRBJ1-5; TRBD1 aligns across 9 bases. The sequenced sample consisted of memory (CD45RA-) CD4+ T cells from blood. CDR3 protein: CASSARTGEQPQHF. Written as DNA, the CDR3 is TGTGCCAGCAGCGCTCGGACAGGGGAGCAGCCCCAGCATTTT.